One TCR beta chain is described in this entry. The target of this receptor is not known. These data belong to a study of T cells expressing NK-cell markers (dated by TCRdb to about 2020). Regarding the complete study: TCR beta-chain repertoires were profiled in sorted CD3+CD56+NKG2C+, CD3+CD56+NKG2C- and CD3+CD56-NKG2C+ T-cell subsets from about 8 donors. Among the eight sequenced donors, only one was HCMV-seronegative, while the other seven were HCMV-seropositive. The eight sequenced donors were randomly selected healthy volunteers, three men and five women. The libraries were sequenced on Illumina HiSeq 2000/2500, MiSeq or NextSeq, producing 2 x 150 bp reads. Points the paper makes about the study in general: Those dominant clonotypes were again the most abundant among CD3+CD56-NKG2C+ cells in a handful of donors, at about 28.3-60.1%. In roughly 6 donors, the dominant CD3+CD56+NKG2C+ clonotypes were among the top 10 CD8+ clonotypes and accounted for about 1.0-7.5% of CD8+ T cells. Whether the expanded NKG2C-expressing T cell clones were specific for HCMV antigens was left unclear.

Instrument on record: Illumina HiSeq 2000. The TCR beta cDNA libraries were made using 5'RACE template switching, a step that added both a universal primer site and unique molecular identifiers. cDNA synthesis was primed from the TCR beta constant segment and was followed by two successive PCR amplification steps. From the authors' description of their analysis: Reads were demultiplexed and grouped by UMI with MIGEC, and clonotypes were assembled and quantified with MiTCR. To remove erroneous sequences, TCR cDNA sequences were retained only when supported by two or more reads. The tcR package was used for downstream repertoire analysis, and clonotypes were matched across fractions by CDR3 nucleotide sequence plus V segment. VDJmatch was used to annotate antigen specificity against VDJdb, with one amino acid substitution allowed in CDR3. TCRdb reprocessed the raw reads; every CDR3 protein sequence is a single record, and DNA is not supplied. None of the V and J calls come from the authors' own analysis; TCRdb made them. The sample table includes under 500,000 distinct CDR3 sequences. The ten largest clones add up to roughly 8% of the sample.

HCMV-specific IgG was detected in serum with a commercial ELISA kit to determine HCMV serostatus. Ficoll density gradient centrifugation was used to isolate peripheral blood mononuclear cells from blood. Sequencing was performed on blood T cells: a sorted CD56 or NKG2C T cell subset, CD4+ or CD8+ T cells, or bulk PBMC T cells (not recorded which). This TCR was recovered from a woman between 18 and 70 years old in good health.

CDR3 protein: CASSLEARREQFF. The chain joins TRBV7-2 to TRBJ2-1; TCRdb calls TRBD1, which cannot be checked without DNA. Spanning cysteine to phenylalanine, the CDR3 consists of 13 amino acids. The protein alone is recorded here. The germline V gene encodes CDR1 SGHTA and CDR2 FQGNSA. Supplemented by the reference TRBV7-2 and TRBJ2-1 proteins around the CDR3, the complete variable domain is GAGVSQSPSNKVTEKGKDVELRCDPISGHTALYWYRQSLGQGLEFLIYFQGNSAPDKSGLPSDRFSAERTGGSVSTLTIQRTQQEDSAVYLCASSLEARREQFFGPGTRLTVL.